The sequence of this TCR beta chain was determined in a study of somatic mutations in cytotoxic T cells in rheumatoid arthritis. The overall study: The researchers flow-sorted some T-cell populations stained with V beta antibodies and got nearly 100% purity, and these included V beta1+ cells sequenced for TCRB. Points from the study as a whole: Comparison of CD8+ T-cell clonality between rheumatoid arthritis patients and age-matched healthy controls yielded no significant difference.

Positive magnetic bead selection, which isolated the CD4+ and CD8+ cells, was followed by a flow cytometry check of purity. A word on this clone: The antigen remains unidentified.

Some clones are missing from TCRdb's copy, which holds only in-frame ones; the method was immunoSEQ multiplex PCR. The table has some 10,000 clones, over 75% seen once. The CDR3 is 18 residues long. Germline CDR1 and CDR2: LGHNA and YSLEER. Germline trimming cut 0 bases from V and 3 bases from J; bases unmatched to any gene: 8. The source material was CD8+ T cells sorted from blood. The sequence was collected from a man aged 50 or older in good health. This rearrangement joins TRBV4-3 to TRBJ1-6; 7 nucleotides line up with TRBD1. DNA of the CDR3: TGCGCCAGCAGCCAAGATCGCGACAGGGTTAACTATAATTCACCCCTCCACTTT. This gives the protein CASSQDRDRVNYNSPLHF.